These T cell receptor beta chains were read from a single sample in a study of blood T cell repertoires in COVID-19. Repertoires were generated with immunoSEQ multiplex PCR, while TCRdb's copy carries only in-frame clones and drops some. Among around 130,000 clones, under 85% were seen once, and the ten largest hold 8% to 10%. The sequenced sample was peripheral blood. These receptors were collected from a man aged 40-49 years with active or convalescent COVID-19. Each CDR3 is given with its conserved first and last residue. D genes are given only for firm matches. Size is stated for part of the rows, as once, few or many counts, or as a class when the clone is expanded.

>TRBJ1-3|TRBD1|few|TRBV19
TGTGCCAGTAGCGCGGACAGGGGTGGAAACACCATATATTTT
CASSADRGGNTIYF
>TRBJ1-6|TRBD1|NA|TRBV9
TGTGCCAGCAGTTCAGGGGGAAGGGGTTCACCCCTCCACTTT
CASSSGGRGSPLHF
>TRBJ2-2|NA|NA|TRBV11-2
TGTGCCAGCAGCCCTATGAGGACCGGGGAGCTGTTTTTT
CASSPMRTGELFF
>TRBJ1-4|NA|NA|TRBV5-1
TGCGCCAGCAGAGTGACAGGAGCAACTAATGAAAAACTGTTTTTT
CASRVTGATNEKLFF
>TRBJ1-1|NA|NA|TRBV3-1/TRBV3-2
TGTGCCAGCAGCCAAGGGACAGAGAACACTGAAGCTTTCTTT
CASSQGTENTEAFF
>TRBJ2-2|NA|NA|TRBV10-3
TGTGCCATACAGGGGAACACCGGGGAGCTGTTTTTT
CAIQGNTGELFF
>TRBJ1-6|NA|NA|TRBV5-1
TGCGCCAGCAGCTTGGACAGGGTAAACGGTTCACCCCTCCACTTT
CASSLDRVNGSPLHF
>TRBJ2-7|TRBD1|NA|TRBV5-4
TGTGCCAGCAGTACGCAGGGGGTCCCCTCCTACGAGCAGTACTTC
CASSTQGVPSYEQYF
>TRBJ2-2|TRBD2|once|TRBV9
TGTGCCAGCAGCGTAGGAGTAGCGGGGGGGTTTGTAACCGGGGAGCTGTTTTTT
CASSVGVAGGFVTGELFF
>TRBJ2-7|TRBD1|NA|TRBV7-9
TGTGCCAGCAGCCCACAGACAGGGGGGCCCTACGAGCAGTACTTC
CASSPQTGGPYEQYF
>TRBJ1-5|TRBD1|NA|TRBV19
TGTGCCAGTAGCCGGACAGGGGATAGCAATCAGCCCCAGCATTTT
CASSRTGDSNQPQHF
>TRBJ1-5|NA|NA|TRBV7-8
TGTGCCAGCAGCCCAACTTCTGGCAATCAGCCCCAGCATTTT
CASSPTSGNQPQHF
>TRBJ2-3|TRBD2|NA|TRBV2
TGTGCCAGCAGTCAAACTAGCGGGGCTGCAGATACGCAGTATTTT
CASSQTSGAADTQYF
>TRBJ2-5|TRBD1|NA|TRBV27
TGTGCCAGCAGCGAGGCGAACAGGGGGCGGGAGACCCAGTACTTC
CASSEANRGRETQYF
>TRBJ2-6|TRBD1|NA|TRBV5-1
TGCGCCAGCAGCCTAAGACAGGGAAATATTCCTGGGGCCAACGTCCTGACTTTC
CASSLRQGNIPGANVLTF
>TRBJ1-1|NA|NA|TRBV7-9
TGTGCCAGCAGCTTTGACAGGATGAACACTGAAGCTTTCTTT
CASSFDRMNTEAFF
>TRBJ2-1|NA|NA|TRBV10-1
TGCGCCAGCAGTGACGGGGGTTCCTACAATGAGCAGTTCTTC
CASSDGGSYNEQFF
>TRBJ1-4|TRBD1|NA|TRBV28
TGTGCCAGCAGTTTAACCGAGAACAGGGGTTGGAAGGAAAAACTGTTTTTT
CASSLTENRGWKEKLFF
>TRBJ1-6|TRBD1|few|TRBV2
TGTGCCAGCAGATCTGACAGGGGGCGATATTCACCCCTCCACTTT
CASRSDRGRYSPLHF
>TRBJ2-3|TRBD2|NA|TRBV4-2
TGTGCCAGCAGCCCTCTAGCGGGGGGGCCAACAGATACGCAGTATTTT
CASSPLAGGPTDTQYF
>TRBJ1-6|NA|NA|TRBV5-6
TGTGCCAGCAGCTTCGGACAGTATTCACCCCTCCACTTT
CASSFGQYSPLHF
>TRBJ1-1|TRBD1|few|TRBV6-5
TGTGCCACTCGCCGGGACAGGGGGCTCGGTGGAGCTTTCTTT
CATRRDRGLGGAFF
>TRBJ2-1|NA|NA|TRBV9
TGTGCCAGCAGCGTAGACGGGAAGGGCTACAATGAGCAGTTCTTC
CASSVDGKGYNEQFF
>TRBJ2-7|NA|NA|TRBV6-5
TGTGCCAGCAGTTACTCCCGGTACGAGCAGTACTTC
CASSYSRYEQYF
>TRBJ1-5|NA|NA|TRBV6-5
TGTGCCAGCAGTCCCGGGACACCCAACAATCAGCCCCAGCATTTT
CASSPGTPNNQPQHF
>TRBJ1-2|NA|NA|TRBV7-9
TGTGCCAGCACCGCAGGGGCGGAGGGCTACACCTTC
CASTAGAEGYTF
>TRBJ2-1|TRBD1|NA|TRBV27
TGTGCCAGCAGCGCCGGACAGGGTGCCCATGAGCAGTTCTTC
CASSAGQGAHEQFF
>TRBJ1-1|TRBD1|NA|TRBV6-1
TGTGCCAGCAGTGAAGGGACAGGGGGAATTGAAGCTTTCTTT
CASSEGTGGIEAFF
>TRBJ2-3|NA|NA|TRBV5-1
TGCGCCAGCAGCCCCCACACAGATACGCAGTATTTT
CASSPHTDTQYF
>TRBJ1-1|NA|NA|TRBV18
TGTGCCAGCTCACTTGATAGGACACACAGTGGCACTGAAGCTTTCTTT
CASSLDRTHSGTEAFF
>TRBJ2-7|NA|NA|TRBV12-3/TRBV12-4
TGTGCCAGCAGTACCGCAGGGCTGGACGAGCAGTACTTC
CASSTAGLDEQYF
>TRBJ1-5|TRBD1|NA|TRBV6-5
TGTGCCAGCAGTTCATCTCCGACAGGGCCAAATCAGCCCCAGCATTTT
CASSSSPTGPNQPQHF
>TRBJ2-1|NA|NA|TRBV6-5
TGTGCCAGCAGTCCAGGACACAGTGAGCAGTTCTTC
CASSPGHSEQFF
>TRBJ2-3|TRBD2|NA|TRBV3-1/TRBV3-2
TGTGCCAGCAGCCGATTTCTGACTAGCGGGGTAGGGACAGATACGCAGTATTTT
CASSRFLTSGVGTDTQYF
>TRBJ2-7|NA|NA|TRBV12-3/TRBV12-4
TGTGCCAGCAGTTTACTGTCGGGCTACGAGCAGTACTTC
CASSLLSGYEQYF
>TRBJ1-1|TRBD1|NA|TRBV2
TGTGCCAGCAGTGAGGGGGACAGGGTCTCTGAAGCTTTCTTT
CASSEGDRVSEAFF
>TRBJ1-5|NA|NA|TRBV7-8
TGTGCCAGCAGCCGTGGGGGGAACAGTCAGCCCCAGCATTTT
CASSRGGNSQPQHF
>TRBJ2-7|NA|NA|TRBV3-1/TRBV3-2
TGTGCCAGCAGCTCGGGGTGGGAGCAGTACTTC
CASSSGWEQYF
>TRBJ1-2|NA|NA|TRBV27
TGTGCCAGCAGTTCTCCGGGGTCCTTGACGTATGGCTACACCTTC
CASSSPGSLTYGYTF
>TRBJ2-1|NA|NA|TRBV9
TGTGCCAGCAGCGACCGACTAGACAAGTACAATGAGCAGTTCTTC
CASSDRLDKYNEQFF